Listed here are 30 T cell receptor beta chains from one sample, sequenced in a study of CXCR3-negative and CXCR3-positive naive CD8 T cells. Overall study results and limits: CXCR3-positive naive cells carried more hydrophobic TRB CDR3s than CXCR3-negative naive cells did.

Their antigen targets remain unknown. All TRB cDNA libraries came from 5' RACE performed with UMI labels. With the 5' RACE reads reprocessed, TCRdb shows one record per CDR3 protein and no DNA. Its table records 60,000 to 70,000 distinct CDR3 sequences. Sequencing was carried out using naive CXCR3+ CD8+ T cells from blood. The subset denotes: CD45RO-CCR7+CD27+CD95- naive CD8+ T cells expressing CXCR3 (TNR3+). The receptor set was obtained from a human donor in good health. Some clones in this sample may be carry-over from other donors' samples.

CDR3: CASSTRQVVPINGYGYTF. This chain uses TRBV21-1 with TRBJ1-2; with no DNA, the TCRdb D assignment of TRBD1 cannot be verified. TRBV21-1 is assigned pseudogene status. CDR3 length: 18 amino acids.

The chain employs TRBV29-1 and TRBJ2-7; lacking DNA, the TRBD1 call made by TCRdb goes unchecked. Germline CDR1 SQVTM, CDR2 ANQGSEA. The CDR3 covers 16 residues. CDR3 amino acids: CSVERGTGLTSYEQYF.

The CDR3 region is CSVLTGGSTEAFF. This chain connects TRBV29-1 to TRBJ1-1; TCRdb reports TRBD1, a call that lacks DNA to check it against. This CDR3 region has 13 residues. Germline V CDR1 and CDR2: SQVTM, ANQGSEA.

The chain combines TRBV29-1 with TRBJ2-1. Germline CDR1 SQVTM, CDR2 ANQGSEA. There are 11 residues in the CDR3. This chain's CDR3 is CSVADYNEQFF.

The chain joins TRBV7-2 to TRBJ2-1; as DNA is missing, the TRBD2 call by TCRdb cannot be tested. CDR3 length equals 18 residues. Germline CDR1 reads SGHTA; CDR2 reads FQGNSA. CDR3 in amino acids: CASSLAGLAGPHYNEQFF. The variable domain in full, completed from reference TRBV7-2 and TRBJ2-1, reads GAGVSQSPSNKVTEKGKDVELRCDPISGHTALYWYRQSLGQGLEFLIYFQGNSAPDKSGLPSDRFSAERTGGSVSTLTIQRTQQEDSAVYLCASSLAGLAGPHYNEQFFGPGTRLTVL.

V is TRBV4-3 and J is TRBJ2-3; TCRdb selects TRBD2, and the lack of DNA leaves this call unchecked. From germline, CDR1 is LGHNA and CDR2 YSLEER. The length of the CDR3 is 16 residues. Here the CDR3 reads CASSQGLGPRTDTQYF.

The V call is TRBV2, the J call TRBJ2-1; TCRdb calls TRBD2, which cannot be checked without DNA. The germline V gene encodes CDR1 SNHLY and CDR2 FYNNEI. This CDR3 has 13 amino acids. CDR3 sequence reads: CAILSGFYNEQFF. Looking up the rest from reference TRBV2 and TRBJ2-1 gives the full variable domain: EPEVTQTPSHQVTQMGQEVILRCVPISNHLYFYWYRQILGQKVEFLVSFYNNEISEKSEIFDDQFSVERPDGSNFTLKIRSTKLEDSAMYFCAILSGFYNEQFFGPGTRLTVL.

This rearrangement joins TRBV19 to TRBJ2-7; the TCRdb call, TRBD1, lacks DNA for checking. Germline CDR1 LNHDA, CDR2 SQIVND (reference sequence). The CDR3 covers 16 residues. CDR3 amino acids: CASSTSDRGESYEQYF.

V usage is TRBV12-3 or TRBV12-4 and J usage is TRBJ2-5; TCRdb proposes TRBD2, but this gene call is untestable without DNA. There are 14 residues in the CDR3. CDR3: CASSSLREGETQYF.

This chain connects TRBV6-2 or TRBV6-3 to TRBJ1-2; TCRdb selects TRBD1, and the lack of DNA leaves this call unchecked. The CDR3 spans 16 residues. Germline V gives CDR1 MNHEY, CDR2 SVGEGT. The CDR3: CASSWATVMTNYGYTF.

This chain joins TRBV7-8 and TRBJ2-2; TCRdb's D call of TRBD2 is untestable without DNA. CDR1 SGHVS and CDR2 FQNEAQ come from the germline V gene. This CDR3 is 15 amino acids long. CDR3 amino acids: CASTFLAGSAGELFF.

This chain uses TRBV29-1 with TRBJ2-5. Germline V gives CDR1 SQVTM, CDR2 ANQGSEA. The CDR3 is 15 residues long. The CDR3 reads CSVEGSFRVQETQYF.

The chain has TRBV20-1 and TRBJ2-2. Germline CDR1 and CDR2: DFQATT and SNEGSKA (reference sequence). CDR3 length: 13 residues. The CDR3 protein is CSARGPDTGELFF.

This rearrangement joins TRBV27 to TRBJ2-1; checking the TCRdb D call of TRBD2 is not possible without DNA. Germline V gene sequence: CDR1 MNHEY, CDR2 SMNVEV (reference sequence). The CDR3 spans 13 residues. CDR3 amino acids: CATLDYLHNEQFF.

The chain employs TRBV7-9 and TRBJ2-6; no DNA is available, so the TRBD2 call from TCRdb remains unchecked. Germline V gene data show CDR1 as SEHNR and CDR2 as FQNEAQ (reference sequence). The CDR3 length is 17 residues. The CDR3 reads CASSSTSGGAGANVLTF.

V and J are TRBV7-9 and TRBJ2-7; the TRBD1 assignment by TCRdb is unverifiable without DNA. This CDR3 spans 16 amino acids. The germline CDR1 and CDR2 sequences are SEHNR and FQNEAQ (reference sequence). CDR3 protein: CASSPPDSLFVHEQYF.

Here the CDR3 reads CASSEGLAGGPGETQYF. This chain uses TRBV9 with TRBJ2-5; the TRBD2 assignment by TCRdb is unverifiable without DNA. Per germline, CDR1 SGDLS and CDR2 YYNGEE. This CDR3 region has 17 residues.

The gene calls are TRBV3-1 and TRBJ2-7; TCRdb proposes TRBD2, but this gene call is untestable without DNA. The CDR3 has 16 residues. Per germline, CDR1 LGHDT and CDR2 YNNKEL (reference sequence). Here the CDR3 reads CASSQDASGGALEQYF.

The chain links TRBV20-1 to TRBJ2-7; absent DNA, TCRdb's TRBD1 call cannot be checked. The CDR3 runs 12 residues. Germline loops: CDR1 DFQATT, CDR2 SNEGSKA (reference sequence). The CDR3: CSARKPGSEQYF.

V usage is TRBV29-1 and J usage is TRBJ2-4; TCRdb picks TRBD2, but there is no DNA to check that call. The CDR3 is 16 residues long. Germline V gene data show CDR1 as SQVTM and CDR2 as ANQGSEA. The CDR3 protein is CSVDGLEGLAKNIQYF. Full variable domain (rest looked up from reference TRBV29-1 and TRBJ2-4): SAVISQKPSRDICQRGTSLTIQCQVDSQVTMMFWYRQQPGQSLTLIATANQGSEATYESGFVIDKFPISRPNLTFSTLTVSNMSPEDSSIYLCSVDGLEGLAKNIQYFGAGTRLSVL.

J is TRBJ2-5 and V is TRBV27; without DNA, the TCRdb call of TRBD2 cannot be checked. The germline V gene has CDR1 MNHEY and CDR2 SMNVEV (reference sequence). The CDR3 runs 16 residues. CDR3 in amino acids: CASSLTGPQGMGTQYF.

The V call is TRBV28, the J call TRBJ2-7; no DNA is available, so the TRBD1 call from TCRdb remains unchecked. Looked up from germline, CDR1 is MDHEN and CDR2 is SYDVKM. The CDR3 extends over 16 amino acids. The CDR3 reads CASSSWTGGASYEQYF.

The rearrangement uses TRBV5-6 and TRBJ2-1. The CDR3 loop spans 16 amino acids. Looked up from germline, CDR1 is SGHDT and CDR2 is YYEEEE. CDR3 in amino acids: CASSPVGGSSYNEQFF.

The genes are TRBV7-6 and TRBJ2-7; the D call of TRBD2 rests on TCRdb alone, since no DNA is present to check it. The CDR3 covers 14 residues. Per the germline V gene, CDR1 is SGHVS and CDR2 is FNYEAQ. This CDR3 reads CASSPSRGVYEQYF.

The chain uses TRBV11-3 and TRBJ2-7; TCRdb names TRBD1, which stays unverified in the absence of DNA. Germline lookup yields CDR1 SGHNT and CDR2 YENEEA. The CDR3 length is 15 residues. This CDR3 is CASSSTGTGDDEQYF.

The chain has TRBV7-3 and TRBJ2-2. CDR1 is SGHTA, CDR2 FQGTGA, per germline. CDR3 length equals 12 residues. The CDR3 protein is CASSADSGELFF. Filled out from reference TRBV7-3 and TRBJ2-2, the complete variable domain reads GAGVSQTPSNKVTEKGKYVELRCDPISGHTALYWYRQSLGQGPEFLIYFQGTGAADDSGLPNDRFFAVRPEGSVSTLKIQRTERGDSAVYLCASSADSGELFFGEGSRLTVL.

V is TRBV14 and J is TRBJ2-7; the TCRdb D gene call, TRBD1, has no DNA to confirm it. Germline V gives CDR1 SGHDN, CDR2 FVKESK. The CDR3 covers 13 residues. The CDR3 reads CASSPGRYYEQYF.

This chain links TRBV12-3 or TRBV12-4 with TRBJ1-2; the TRBD1 assignment by TCRdb is unverifiable without DNA. The CDR3 runs 14 residues. This CDR3 is CASSPTGIPSGYTF.

The rearrangement joins TRBV7-2 to TRBJ2-1; TCRdb's D call, TRBD1, is unchecked because there is no DNA. This CDR3 comprises 14 residues. Looked up from germline, CDR1 is SGHTA and CDR2 is FQGNSA. This CDR3 is CASSLIQGGNEQFF.

This chain joins TRBV5-1 and TRBJ1-5. The CDR3 has 14 residues. CDR1 SGHRS and CDR2 YFSETQ come from the germline V gene. CDR3 sequence: CASSDGYSNQPQHF. The whole variable domain, filled in from reference TRBV5-1 and TRBJ1-5, reads KAGVTQTPRYLIKTRGQQVTLSCSPISGHRSVSWYQQTPGQGLQFLFEYFSETQRNKGNFPGRFSGRQFSNSRSEMNVSTLELGDSALYLCASSDGYSNQPQHFGDGTRLSIL.